This T cell receptor beta chain was sequenced during a study of cytomegalovirus exposure and HLA in healthy donors. Study-wide results and limits: The study dropped some indistinguishable V segments, TRBV6-2 and TRBV6-3 among them. Later analysis showed most CMV-associated TCR beta chains appearing HLA-restricted. Earlier analysis found most TCR beta V segments productive about 87% or about 30% of the time. In a later analysis, HLA-associated TCR beta chains were more clonally expanded than equally common others.

Notes on this clone: Its target is unknown.

Primers for the PCR totalled 60 Vbeta and 13 Jbeta. This table comes from immunoSEQ multiplex PCR, and its TCRdb copy is limited to in-frame clones, with some not included. The sample records around 170,000 clones, over 80% being singletons. V was trimmed by 6 bases and J by 8 bases, leaving 14 bases between them. The CDR3 is 13 residues long. Germline V gives CDR1 SGHRS, CDR2 YFSETQ. Sequenced: PBMCs. This sequence originates from a man in his forties in good health and CMV-seropositive. The chain combines TRBV5-1 with TRBJ1-4; weak D call: TRBD1 (5 bases). CDR3 DNA sequence: TGCGCCAGCACGAGCGGGGCGGACGAAAAACTGTTTTTT. Encoded protein: CASTSGADEKLFF. Filled out from reference TRBV5-1 and TRBJ1-4, the complete variable domain reads KAGVTQTPRYLIKTRGQQVTLSCSPISGHRSVSWYQQTPGQGLQFLFEYFSETQRNKGNFPGRFSGRQFSNSRSEMNVSTLELGDSALYLCASTSGADEKLFFGSGTQLSVL.